These 6 T cell receptor beta chains originate from one sample sequenced in a study of response to subunit inactivated influenza vaccine. In TCRdb, the RT-PCR reads were re-called with MiXCR into one record per CDR3 protein. Among under 950,000 distinct CDR3 sequences listed, roughly 20% were seen once. The input for sequencing was PBMCs from blood, taken roughly 5 days after vaccination. The receptors come from a man aged 50 to 59 who received an inactivated influenza vaccine.

The chain carries TRBV12-3 or TRBV12-4 and TRBJ2-1; TRBD2 matches 7 bases. V trimming: 0 bases; J trimming: 9 bases; junction bases outside the gene matches: 2. This CDR3 region has 13 residues. CDR3 region: CASSLAGGTEQFF. CDR3 DNA: TGTGCCAGCAGTTTAGCGGGGGGGACTGAGCAGTTCTTC.

V is TRBV28 and J is TRBJ2-7; TRBD2 aligns across 7 bases. The CDR3 loop spans 14 amino acids. Germline CDR1 reads MDHEN; CDR2 reads SYDVKM. V was clipped by 6 bases and J by 3 bases; unmatched bases: 8. CDR3 DNA sequence: TGTGCCAGCAGATCGGCGGGACTAAGCTACGAGCAGTACTTC. Its translation: CASRSAGLSYEQYF.

The chain carries TRBV7-2 and TRBJ2-4; 8 bases are shared with TRBD2. This CDR3 has 17 amino acids. The V segment lost 5 bases and the J segment 2 bases; nucleotides outside the gene matches: 11. Germline assignment: CDR1 SGHTA and CDR2 FQGNSA. The CDR3 reads CASSKPLAGKTKNIQYF. For the CDR3, the DNA is TGTGCCAGCAGCAAGCCTCTAGCGGGCAAAACCAAAAACATTCAGTACTTC.

In regard to this clonotype: A much more abundant neighbour one base away suggests this may be a read error. The chain couples TRBV5-1 to TRBJ2-5, with 8 bases matching TRBD1. Germline-derived CDR1 and CDR2 are SGHRS and YFSETQ. The CDR3 covers 14 residues. The CDR3 sequence is CANSLDRAGETQYF. DNA for the CDR3: TGCGCCAACAGCTTGGACAGGGCTGGAGAGACCCAGTACTTC. Full variable domain (missing parts from reference TRBV5-1 and TRBJ2-5): KAGVTQTPRYLIKTRGQQVTLSCSPISGHRSVSWYQQTPGQGLQFLFEYFSETQRNKGNFPGRFSGRQFSNSRSEMNVSTLELGDSALYLCANSLDRAGETQYFGPGTRLLVL.

V is TRBV12-3 or TRBV12-4 and J is TRBJ2-1; D tentatively fits TRBD1 or TRBD2 (6 bases each). The CDR3 covers 17 residues. Trimming stripped 6 bases from V and 8 bases from J, with 26 bases between. The chain's CDR3 is CASSPGGGLSFMYEQFF. CDR3 sequence (DNA): TGTGCCAGCAGCCCCGGAGGGGGGTTGTCGTTCATGTATGAGCAGTTCTTC.

This clonotype came up a few times. This chain joins TRBV29-1 and TRBJ2-7, with 9 bases identical to TRBD2. The CDR3 contains 13 residues. With V trimmed by 7 bases and J by 3 bases, 7 bases remained unmatched. Germline V gene data show CDR1 as SQVTM and CDR2 as ANQGSEA. The CDR3 coding sequence is TGCAGCGCGGCTGGCGGGAGGGACTACGAGCAGTACTTC. It encodes CSAAGGRDYEQYF.